This TCR beta chain was observed in a study of T cell responses to AZD1222 COVID-19 vaccine. Notes on the study in general: Researchers took repertoire samples only after the peak T cell response had come. The study found Spike-specific TCR breadth and depth rose after two AZD1222 doses. There were vaccine-associated CD4 TCRs across spike, dominant at 160-218 and 743-854. The sample set comprised mostly white British donors with more females, and clonal diversity was possibly underestimated.

This CDR3 region has 16 residues. Germline CDR1 SGHKS, CDR2 YYEKEE (reference sequence). V was trimmed by 4 bases and J by 4 bases, leaving 20 bases between them. Some clones are missing from TCRdb's copy, which holds only in-frame ones; the method was immunoSEQ multiplex PCR. The table shows 100,000 to 150,000 clones, with over 90% occurring only once. Concerning this clone itself: Its antigen is as yet unknown.

The rearrangement joins TRBV5-5 to TRBJ1-1; no definite D call. The sequenced sample was peripheral blood, obtained on day 0 of AZD1222 vaccination. This receptor was identified in an adult in good health. In nucleotides, the CDR3 is TGTGCCAGCAGCCCGGGTGAATGGGGTTTGGGCACTGAAGCTTTCTTT. Its translation: CASSPGEWGLGTEAFF. The full variable domain, its missing parts supplied by reference TRBV5-5 and TRBJ1-1, is DAGVTQSPTHLIKTRGQQVTLRCSPISGHKSVSWYQQVLGQGPQFIFQYYEKEERGRGNFPDRFSARQFPNYSSELNVNALLLGDSALYLCASSPGEWGLGTEAFFGQGTRLTVV.